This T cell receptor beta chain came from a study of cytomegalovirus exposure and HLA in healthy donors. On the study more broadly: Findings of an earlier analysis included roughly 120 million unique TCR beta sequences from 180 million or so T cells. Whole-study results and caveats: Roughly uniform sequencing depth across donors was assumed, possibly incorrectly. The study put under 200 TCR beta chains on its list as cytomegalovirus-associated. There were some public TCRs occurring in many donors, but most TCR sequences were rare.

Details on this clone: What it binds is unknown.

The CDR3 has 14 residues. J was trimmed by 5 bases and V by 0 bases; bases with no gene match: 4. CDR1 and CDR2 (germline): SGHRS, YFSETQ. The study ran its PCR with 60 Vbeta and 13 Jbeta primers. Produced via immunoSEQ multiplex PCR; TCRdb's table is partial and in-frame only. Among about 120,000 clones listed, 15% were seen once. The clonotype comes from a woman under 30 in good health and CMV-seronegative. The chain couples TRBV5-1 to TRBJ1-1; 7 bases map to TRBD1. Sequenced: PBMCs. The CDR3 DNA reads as TGCGCCAGCAGCTTGGGGAGGGGGCGAACTGAAGCTTTCTTT. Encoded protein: CASSLGRGRTEAFF.